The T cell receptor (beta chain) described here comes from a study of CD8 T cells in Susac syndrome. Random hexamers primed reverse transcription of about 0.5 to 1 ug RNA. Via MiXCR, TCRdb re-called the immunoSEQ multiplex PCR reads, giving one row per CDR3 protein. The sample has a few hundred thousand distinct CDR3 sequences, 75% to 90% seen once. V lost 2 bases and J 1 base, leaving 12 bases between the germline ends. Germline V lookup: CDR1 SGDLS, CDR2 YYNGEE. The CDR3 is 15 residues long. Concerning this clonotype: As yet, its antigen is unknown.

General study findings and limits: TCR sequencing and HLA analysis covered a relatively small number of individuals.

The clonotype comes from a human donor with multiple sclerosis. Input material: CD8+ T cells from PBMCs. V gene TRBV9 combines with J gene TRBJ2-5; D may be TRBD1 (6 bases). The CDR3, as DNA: TGTGCCAGCAGCGTTAGGACAGAGATCCAAGAGACCCAGTACTTC. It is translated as CASSVRTEIQETQYF.